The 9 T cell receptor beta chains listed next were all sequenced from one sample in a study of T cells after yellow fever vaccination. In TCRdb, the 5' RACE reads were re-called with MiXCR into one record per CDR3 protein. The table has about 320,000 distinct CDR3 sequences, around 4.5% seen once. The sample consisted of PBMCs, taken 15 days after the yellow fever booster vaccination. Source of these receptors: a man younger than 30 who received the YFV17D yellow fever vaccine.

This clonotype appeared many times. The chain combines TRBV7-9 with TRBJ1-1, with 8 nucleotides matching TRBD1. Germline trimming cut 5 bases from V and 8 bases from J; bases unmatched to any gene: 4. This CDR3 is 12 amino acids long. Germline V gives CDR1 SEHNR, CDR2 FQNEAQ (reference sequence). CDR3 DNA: TGTGCCAGCAGCCGGCAGGGGGCCGAAGCTTTCTTT. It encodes CASSRQGAEAFF. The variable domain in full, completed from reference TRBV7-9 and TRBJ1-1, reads DTGVSQNPRHKITKRGQNVTFRCDPISEHNRLYWYRQTLGQGPEFLTYFQNEAQLEKSRLLSDRFSAERPKGSFSTLEIQRTEQGDSAMYLCASSRQGAEAFFGQGTRLTVV.

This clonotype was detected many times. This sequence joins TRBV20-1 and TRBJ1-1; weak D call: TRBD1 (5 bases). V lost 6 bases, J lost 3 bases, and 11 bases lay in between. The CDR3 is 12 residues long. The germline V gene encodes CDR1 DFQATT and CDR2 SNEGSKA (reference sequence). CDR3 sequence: CSARVIDTEAFF. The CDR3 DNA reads TGCAGTGCCAGGGTTATAGACACTGAAGCTTTCTTT.

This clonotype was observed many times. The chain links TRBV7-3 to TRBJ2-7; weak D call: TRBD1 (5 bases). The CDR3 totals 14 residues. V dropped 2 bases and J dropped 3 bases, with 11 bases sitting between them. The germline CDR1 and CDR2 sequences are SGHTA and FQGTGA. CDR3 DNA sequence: TGTGCCAGCAGCTTACACCCAGGGCGCTACGAGCAGTACGTC. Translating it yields CASSLHPGRYEQYV.

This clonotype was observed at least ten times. In DNA form, the CDR3 reads TGTGCCAGCACCCCCCGGGACAGGGTCACCGGGGAGCTGTTTTTT. This sequence encodes CASTPRDRVTGELFF. The chain links TRBV12-3 or TRBV12-4 to TRBJ2-2, with 9 nucleotides matching TRBD1. The CDR3 loop spans 15 amino acids. With 7 bases clipped from V and 4 bases from J, the junction kept 7 bases outside the gene matches.

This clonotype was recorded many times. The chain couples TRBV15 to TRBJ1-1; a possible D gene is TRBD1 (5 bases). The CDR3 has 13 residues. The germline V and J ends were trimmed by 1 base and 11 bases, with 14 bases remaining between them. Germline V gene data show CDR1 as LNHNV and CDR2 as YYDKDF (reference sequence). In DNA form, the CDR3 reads TGTGCCACCAGCAGAGCAACAGGCCGCGGGGCTTTCTTT. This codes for CATSRATGRGAFF.

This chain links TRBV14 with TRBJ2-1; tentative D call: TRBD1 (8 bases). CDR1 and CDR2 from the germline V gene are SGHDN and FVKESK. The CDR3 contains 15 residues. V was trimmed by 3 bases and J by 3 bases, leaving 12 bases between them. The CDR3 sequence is CASSHNRGGYNEQFF. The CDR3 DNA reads TGTGCCAGCAGCCACAACAGGGGGGGCTACAATGAGCAGTTCTTC.

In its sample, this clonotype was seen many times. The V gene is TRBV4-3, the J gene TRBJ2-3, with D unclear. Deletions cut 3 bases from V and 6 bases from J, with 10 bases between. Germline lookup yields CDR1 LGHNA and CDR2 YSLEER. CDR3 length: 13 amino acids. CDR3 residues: CASSQVEWDTQYF. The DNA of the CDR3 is TGCGCCAGCAGCCAGGTGGAGTGGGATACGCAGTATTTT.

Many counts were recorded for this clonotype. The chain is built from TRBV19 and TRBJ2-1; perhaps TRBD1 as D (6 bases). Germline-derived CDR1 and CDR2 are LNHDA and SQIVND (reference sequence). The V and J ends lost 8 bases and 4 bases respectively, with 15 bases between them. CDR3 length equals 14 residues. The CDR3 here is CASVQARGYNEQFF. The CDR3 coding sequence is TGTGCCAGTGTCCAAGCCAGGGGATACAATGAGCAGTTCTTC.

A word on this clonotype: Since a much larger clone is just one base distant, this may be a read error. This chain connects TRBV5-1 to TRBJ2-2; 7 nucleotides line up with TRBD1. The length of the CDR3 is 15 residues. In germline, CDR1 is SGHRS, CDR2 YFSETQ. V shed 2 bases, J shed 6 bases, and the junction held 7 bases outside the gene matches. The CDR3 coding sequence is TGCGCCAGCAGCTTCCAGGGGGATCCCTCCGGGGAGCTGTTTTTT. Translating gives CASSFQGDPSGELFF.